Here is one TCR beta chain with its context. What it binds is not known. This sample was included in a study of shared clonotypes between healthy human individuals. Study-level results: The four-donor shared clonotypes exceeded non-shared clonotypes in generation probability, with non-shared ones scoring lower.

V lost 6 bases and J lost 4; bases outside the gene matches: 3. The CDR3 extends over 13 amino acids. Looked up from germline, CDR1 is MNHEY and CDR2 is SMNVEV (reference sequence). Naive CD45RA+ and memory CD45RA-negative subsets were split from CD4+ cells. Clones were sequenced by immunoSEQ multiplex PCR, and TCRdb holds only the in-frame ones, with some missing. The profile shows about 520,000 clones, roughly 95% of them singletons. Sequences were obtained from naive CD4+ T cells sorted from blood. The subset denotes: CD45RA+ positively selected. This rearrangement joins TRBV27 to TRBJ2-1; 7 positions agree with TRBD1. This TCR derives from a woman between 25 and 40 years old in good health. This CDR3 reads CASRRQGYNEQFF. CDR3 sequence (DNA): TGTGCCAGCAGACGACAGGGATACAATGAGCAGTTCTTC.